The present T cell receptor beta chain was sequenced within a study of human T cells and chemical hapten exposure. Trimming removed 5 bases at V and 0 bases at J, with 11 bases between. This CDR3 region has 15 residues. Germline V gene lookup returns CDR1 SGHTA and CDR2 FQGNSA. This clonotype showed up just a few times. Time point meaning: patch test 3, about 24 weeks after DPC sensitization. Treatment denoted: therapeutic diphenylcyclopropenone sensitization with weekly scalp DPC. TCRdb itself ran the RACE reads through MiXCR, one entry per CDR3 protein. This table has 100,000 or so distinct CDR3 sequences, about 34% appearing once.

This sample comprised whole blood, obtained in connection with sensitization to the hapten diphenylcyclopropenone (DPC). The chain couples TRBV7-2 to TRBJ1-3, with D unclear. The clonotype comes from a man between 40 and 49 years old with alopecia areata. Some clones in this sample may be carry-over from other donors' samples. The CDR3 loop is CASSPRMGSGNTIYF. The CDR3 coding sequence is TGTGCCAGCAGCCCCAGGATGGGCTCTGGAAACACCATATATTTT. Supplemented by reference TRBV7-2 and TRBJ1-3, the full variable domain reads GAGVSQSPSNKVTEKGKDVELRCDPISGHTALYWYRQSLGQGLEFLIYFQGNSAPDKSGLPSDRFSAERTGGSVSTLTIQRTQQEDSAVYLCASSPRMGSGNTIYFGEGSWLTVV.